Following are 16 T cell receptor beta chains from one sample sequenced in a study of early T cells in non-severe SARS-CoV-2 infection. One entry per CDR3 protein results from TCRdb running MiXCR on the 5' RACE reads. The sample includes tens of thousands of distinct CDR3 sequences, 15% to 17% of them seen just once. Sequencing input: whole blood. The source of these receptors is an adult who was a healthcare worker with PCR-confirmed SARS-CoV-2 infection or an uninfected control (not recorded which).

The rearrangement joins TRBV24-1 to TRBJ2-5; perhaps TRBD2 as D (5 bases). Trimming removed 2 bases at V and 7 bases at J, with 7 bases between. Germline V lookup: CDR1 KGHDR, CDR2 SFDVKD. The CDR3 totals 12 residues. The CDR3 DNA sequence: TGTGCCACCAGTGATTGGAGGAGGACCCAGTACTTC. Its translation: CATSDWRRTQYF.

This clonotype was observed once. The rearrangement links TRBV29-1 to TRBJ1-1; D is ambiguous. The CDR3 consists of 12 residues. Deletions cut 3 bases from V and 0 bases from J, with 5 bases between. The germline V gene encodes CDR1 SQVTM and CDR2 ANQGSEA. The CDR3 nucleotides read TGCAGCGTTGAGGGCGTGAACACTGAAGCTTTCTTT. Translation: CSVEGVNTEAFF.

The table lists this clonotype with a few counts. The chain couples TRBV4-3 to TRBJ2-1; D gene unclear. This CDR3 has 15 residues. Germline V gene data show CDR1 as LGHNA and CDR2 as YSLEER. V lost 0 bases, J lost 2 bases, and 8 bases lay in between. The CDR3 is CASSQDRAPYNEQFF. The CDR3 DNA is TGCGCCAGCAGCCAAGATCGAGCCCCCTACAATGAGCAGTTCTTC.

Only one count was recorded for this clonotype. This chain links TRBV29-1 with TRBJ2-7; D gene ambiguous. Deletions cut 8 bases from V and 1 base from J, with 9 bases between. Germline values: CDR1 SQVTM, CDR2 ANQGSEA. This CDR3 is built from 11 residues. CDR3 coding DNA: TGCAGCCATTCTTTATCCTACGAGCAGTACTTC. This translates into CSHSLSYEQYF.

The chain has TRBV6-5 and TRBJ1-5; tentative D call: TRBD1 (6 bases). Per the germline V gene, CDR1 is MNHEY and CDR2 is SVGAGI. CDR3 length: 15 amino acids. Trimming removed 5 bases from V and 2 bases from J, with 13 bases in between. CDR3 bases: TGTGCCAGCAGTCCCAGGGGTAGGGGCAATCAGCCCCAGCATTTT. It codes for CASSPRGRGNQPQHF.

The CDR3 nucleotides read TGTGCCAGCAGTGGGAGACTAGCGGGAGCCTACAATGAGCAGTTCTTC. It codes for CASSGRLAGAYNEQFF. This sequence joins TRBV6-1 and TRBJ2-1; the match to TRBD2 covers 12 bases. V was clipped by 4 bases and J by 2 bases; unmatched bases: 3. There are 16 residues in the CDR3. Per germline, CDR1 MNHNS and CDR2 SASEGT.

This chain joins TRBV9 and TRBJ1-2, with D tentatively TRBD1 (5 bases). Germline V gives CDR1 SGDLS, CDR2 YYNGEE. The CDR3 runs to 14 residues. With 3 bases removed from V and 4 bases from J, the gap between germline ends came to 13 bases. The CDR3 bases are TGTGCCAGCAGCGCATGGGACGGAGCCTATGGCTACACCTTC. It translates to CASSAWDGAYGYTF.

The V and J genes are TRBV6-1 and TRBJ1-5; 7 bases align to TRBD1. V shed 1 base, J shed 7 bases, and the junction held 1 base outside the gene matches. Germline assignment: CDR1 MNHNS and CDR2 SASEGT. The CDR3 sequence is 13 residues long. The DNA of the CDR3 is TGTGCCAGCAGTGAAGGACAGGGACAGCCCCAGCATTTT. The encoded protein is CASSEGQGQPQHF.

The gene calls are TRBV28 and TRBJ1-1; D gene ambiguous. Germline CDR1 and CDR2: MDHEN and SYDVKM. The CDR3 has 14 residues. Between the trimmed V and J ends, which lost 5 bases and 1 base, there was a span of 11 bases. As DNA, the CDR3 is TGTGCCAGCAGTACTCACGTGGAGAACACTGAAGCTTTCTTT. It encodes CASSTHVENTEAFF.

This clonotype was recorded many times. V gene TRBV29-1 combines with J gene TRBJ2-5, with D unresolved. CDR3 length: 10 residues. Germline loops: CDR1 SQVTM, CDR2 ANQGSEA. Trimming stripped 4 bases from V and 4 bases from J, with 4 bases between. CDR3 region: CSVGGETQYF. Here the CDR3 DNA reads TGCAGCGTTGGAGGAGAGACCCAGTACTTC.

V usage is TRBV30 and J usage is TRBJ2-1, with D uncertain. Germline-derived CDR1 and CDR2 are GTSNPN and SVGIG (reference sequence). The V gene lost 4 bases and the J gene lost 5 bases, with 12 bases spanning the gap. This CDR3 is 13 amino acids long. The CDR3 is CAWKGLWDNEQFF. The CDR3 DNA reads as TGTGCCTGGAAGGGATTATGGGACAATGAGCAGTTCTTC. The variable domain in full, with the rest retrieved from reference TRBV30 and TRBJ2-1, is SQTIHQWPATLVQPVGSPLSLECTVEGTSNPNLYWYRQAAGRGLQLLFYSVGIGQISSEVPQNLSASRPQDRQFILSSKKLLLSDSGFYLCAWKGLWDNEQFFGPGTRLTVL.

This clonotype was seen a handful of times. This chain joins TRBV15 and TRBJ2-5, with 12 bases that match TRBD1. The CDR3 is made up of 19 amino acids. Germline V gene lookup returns CDR1 LNHNV and CDR2 YYDKDF (reference sequence). V was pared by 1 base and J by 10 bases, with 19 bases of the junction left unmatched. CDR3 DNA sequence: TGTGCCACCAGCAGAGTGGGGGGACAGGGGGCCACGCAAGTTGAGGGCCAGTACTTC. Its protein is CATSRVGGQGATQVEGQYF.

This clonotype came up a few times. The chain couples TRBV2 to TRBJ2-3, with D possibly called TRBD1 or TRBD2 (5 bases each). Germline V gene lookup returns CDR1 SNHLY and CDR2 FYNNEI. V was shortened by 3 bases and J by 3 bases, with 22 bases between the two germline ends. CDR3 length: 18 residues. CDR3 region: CASSDPPGASWGTDTQYF. Written as DNA, the CDR3 is TGTGCCAGCAGTGACCCCCCCGGGGCTAGCTGGGGTACAGATACGCAGTATTTT. Drawing the rest from reference TRBV2 and TRBJ2-3, the complete variable domain is EPEVTQTPSHQVTQMGQEVILRCVPISNHLYFYWYRQILGQKVEFLVSFYNNEISEKSEIFDDQFSVERPDGSNFTLKIRSTKLEDSAMYFCASSDPPGASWGTDTQYFGPGTRLTVL.

The table lists this clonotype with many counts. The chain combines TRBV4-1 with TRBJ2-7, with a tentative D call TRBD2 (6 bases). The ends were cut back, 1 base at V and 3 bases at J, with 13 bases in the middle. Germline V CDR1 and CDR2: MGHRA, YSYEKL. This CDR3 is 15 amino acids long. The CDR3 reads CASSQASGRIYEQYF. The CDR3 DNA reads as TGCGCCAGCAGCCAAGCATCAGGGAGGATCTACGAGCAGTACTTC.

This clonotype was counted ten times or more. This chain uses TRBV11-2 with TRBJ2-1; tentative D call: TRBD1 (6 bases). The CDR3 is 13 residues long. Deletions cut 6 bases from V and 1 base from J, with 7 bases between. Germline assignment: CDR1 SGHAT and CDR2 FQNNGV. CDR3 bases: TGTGCCAGCAGTACAGGGTCCTACAATGAGCAGTTCTTC. It specifies CASSTGSYNEQFF.

The CDR3 bases are TGCGCCAGCAGCGCTCCGGGACTAGCGAGAGAAAACTACGAGCAGTACTTC. Residues: CASSAPGLARENYEQYF. V gene TRBV5-1 combines with J gene TRBJ2-7; 10 bases match TRBD2. This CDR3 is 17 amino acids long. The germline V gene encodes CDR1 SGHRS and CDR2 YFSETQ. The V and J ends lost 4 bases and 3 bases, in that order; junction bases with no gene match: 13. The whole variable domain, filled in from reference TRBV5-1 and TRBJ2-7, reads KAGVTQTPRYLIKTRGQQVTLSCSPISGHRSVSWYQQTPGQGLQFLFEYFSETQRNKGNFPGRFSGRQFSNSRSEMNVSTLELGDSALYLCASSAPGLARENYEQYFGPGTRLTVT.